The clone carrying this T cell receptor (beta chain) was seen just once. CDR3 length: 18 amino acids. J was trimmed by 3 bases and V by 4 bases; bases with no gene match: 9. Germline V gene sequence: CDR1 SGHNT, CDR2 YYREEE (reference sequence). This entry comes from a study of blood T cell repertoires in COVID-19. The table came from immunoSEQ multiplex PCR; TCRdb's copy has only in-frame clones and leaves some out. The sample holds about 260,000 clones, around 87% seen once. This sequence originates from a woman aged 60-70 years with COVID-19, enrolled during active disease. The chain employs TRBV5-4 and TRBJ2-1, with 14 bases that match TRBD2. The material sequenced was peripheral blood. CDR3 residues: CASSPWTSGRTGYNEQFF. For the CDR3, the DNA is TGTGCCAGCAGCCCGTGGACTAGCGGGAGGACCGGCTACAATGAGCAGTTCTTC.